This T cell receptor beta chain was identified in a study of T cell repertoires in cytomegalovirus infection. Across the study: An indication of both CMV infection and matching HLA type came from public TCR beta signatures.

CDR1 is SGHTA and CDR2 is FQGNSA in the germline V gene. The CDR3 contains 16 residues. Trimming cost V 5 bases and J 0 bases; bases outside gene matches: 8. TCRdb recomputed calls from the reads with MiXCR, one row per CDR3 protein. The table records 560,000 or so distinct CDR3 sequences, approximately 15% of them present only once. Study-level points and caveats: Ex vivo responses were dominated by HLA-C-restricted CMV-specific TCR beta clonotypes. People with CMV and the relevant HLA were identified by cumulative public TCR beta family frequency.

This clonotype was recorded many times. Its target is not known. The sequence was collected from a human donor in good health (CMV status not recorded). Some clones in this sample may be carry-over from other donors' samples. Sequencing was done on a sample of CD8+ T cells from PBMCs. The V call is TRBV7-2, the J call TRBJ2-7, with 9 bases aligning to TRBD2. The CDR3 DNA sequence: TGTGCCAGCAGCCCCCGGACTAGCGTCAGCTCCTACGAGCAGTACTTC. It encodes CASSPRTSVSSYEQYF.